This TCR beta chain was identified during a study of blood T cells in healthy people across ages. Sample-barcoded 5' priming and a J-beta primer mix drove a second PCR of roughly 7 to 11 cycles. MiXCR, applied by TCRdb to the 5' RACE reads, yields one record per CDR3 protein. Of hundreds of thousands of distinct CDR3 sequences listed, 24% are singletons. Trimming cost V 1 base and J 2 bases; bases outside gene matches: 1. CDR1 and CDR2 from the germline V gene are DFQATT and SNEGSKA (reference sequence). The length of the CDR3 is 14 residues. The sample was also reused in another study, on T cells of mothers and their children.

Input material: blood. The chain couples TRBV20-1 to TRBJ1-1; 10 bases fit TRBD1. This TCR came from a boy between 10 and 17 years old in good health. The CDR3 spells CSARGDRGNTEAFF. CDR3 DNA: TGCAGTGCTAGAGGGGACAGGGGAAACACTGAAGCTTTCTTT.